This T cell receptor beta chain comes out of a study of cytomegalovirus exposure and HLA in healthy donors. Findings and caveats of the study: Analysis was carried out at a later point, and it linked a missense DCLRE1C variant to TCR beta V- and J-gene trimming.

The PCR employed 60 Vbeta primers together with 13 Jbeta primers. The method was immunoSEQ multiplex PCR; TCRdb's version includes in-frame clones alone and lacks a portion of them. Of about 140,000 clones in the sample, 75% to 85% were seen once. As for this clone: The target antigen is unknown.

Germline V gives CDR1 MDHEN, CDR2 SYDVKM. There are 14 residues in the CDR3. V lost 7 bases and J lost 6, with 18 bases in between. The sequenced material came from PBMCs. The chain joins TRBV28 to TRBJ1-2, with D possibly matching TRBD1 (6 bases). The source is a man aged 40-49 years in good health and CMV-seronegative. DNA for the CDR3: TGTGCCAGCACCTATAGACAGGTTGGACATGGCTACACCTTC. This sequence encodes CASTYRQVGHGYTF.